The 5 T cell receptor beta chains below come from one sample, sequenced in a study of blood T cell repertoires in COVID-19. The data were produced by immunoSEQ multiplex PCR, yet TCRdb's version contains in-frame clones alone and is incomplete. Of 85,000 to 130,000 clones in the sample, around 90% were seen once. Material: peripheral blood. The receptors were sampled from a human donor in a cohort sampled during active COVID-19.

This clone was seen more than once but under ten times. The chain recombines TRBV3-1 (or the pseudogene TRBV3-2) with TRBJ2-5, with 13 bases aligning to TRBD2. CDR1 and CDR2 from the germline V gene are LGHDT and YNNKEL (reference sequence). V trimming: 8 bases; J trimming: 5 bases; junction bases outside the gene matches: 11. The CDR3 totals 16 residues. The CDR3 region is CASSFRTSGSSETQYF. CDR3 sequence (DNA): TGTGCCAGCTCCTTCCGGACTAGCGGGAGTTCCGAGACCCAGTACTTC.

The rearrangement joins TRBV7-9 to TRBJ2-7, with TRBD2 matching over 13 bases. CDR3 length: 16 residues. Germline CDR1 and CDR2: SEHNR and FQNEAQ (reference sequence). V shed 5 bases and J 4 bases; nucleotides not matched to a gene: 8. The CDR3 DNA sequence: TGTGCCAGCAGCCAAGGACTAGCGGGAGTCAGGTACGAGCAGTACTTC. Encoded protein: CASSQGLAGVRYEQYF.

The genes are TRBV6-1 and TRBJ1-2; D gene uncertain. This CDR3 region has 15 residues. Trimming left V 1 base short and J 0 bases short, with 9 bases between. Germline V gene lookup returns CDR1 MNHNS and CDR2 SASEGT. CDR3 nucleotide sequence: TGTGCCAGCAGTGAAGGTGTCGGTCCTAACTATGGCTACACCTTC. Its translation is CASSEGVGPNYGYTF.

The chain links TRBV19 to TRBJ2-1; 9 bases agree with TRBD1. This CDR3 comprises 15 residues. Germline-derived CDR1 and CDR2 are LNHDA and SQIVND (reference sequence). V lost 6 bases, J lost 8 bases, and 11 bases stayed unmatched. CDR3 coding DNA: TGTGCCAGTAGCCTTGGGACAGGGTTAGTCCATGAGCAGTTCTTC. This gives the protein CASSLGTGLVHEQFF.

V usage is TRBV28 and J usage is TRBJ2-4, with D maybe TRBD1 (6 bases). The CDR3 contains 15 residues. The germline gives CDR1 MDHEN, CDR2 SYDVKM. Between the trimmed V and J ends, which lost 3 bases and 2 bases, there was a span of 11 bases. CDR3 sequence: CASSFRGRSKNIQYF. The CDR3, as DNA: TGTGCCAGCAGTTTTAGGGGGAGATCCAAAAACATTCAGTACTTC.